Described below is a single TCR beta chain sequence and its context. The sample originates from a study of control samples from healthy donors and cancer patients. Here immunoSEQ multiplex PCR was the method, and the copy in TCRdb shows in-frame clones only, minus some. The data contain some 80,000 clones, about 92% of them singletons. Germline V gene lookup returns CDR1 SGDLS and CDR2 YYNGEE. Deletions cut 4 bases from V and 8 bases from J, with 10 bases between. The CDR3 is 13 residues long. This receptor was identified in an older woman in good health. The chain combines TRBV9 with TRBJ1-6; weak D call: TRBD1 (6 bases). Sequencing input: blood. DNA of the CDR3: TGTGCCAGCAGCTTATCAGGGGATTCACCCCTCCACTTT. Protein: CASSLSGDSPLHF.